The present TCR beta chain was sequenced within a study of blood T cells in healthy people across ages. Study conclusions and caveats: Conclusively comparing naive with antigen-experienced cells was impossible with unsorted PBMCs.

Using a J-beta primer mix together with a sample-barcoded 5' primer, a second PCR was run for roughly 7 to 12 cycles. Each cDNA was tagged by a template-switch adaptor containing 12 random nucleotides. One entry per CDR3 protein results from TCRdb running MiXCR on the 5' RACE reads. This sample yields about a million distinct CDR3 sequences, of which about 51% are seen a single time; about a fifth belongs to the top ten. V gave up 7 bases and J gave up 0 bases; unmatched junction bases: 4. There are 14 residues in the CDR3. Germline V lookup: CDR1 SNHLY, CDR2 FYNNEI. Caucasian individuals from Russia who were healthy and aged 6 to 90 acted as donors. Donors each provided 8 to 10 milliliters of peripheral blood. As regards this clonotype: Its antigen is undetermined.

Material for sequencing was blood. The gene calls are TRBV2 and TRBJ2-3; TRBD2 aligns across 7 bases. The source of this sequence is a woman aged 60 to 75 in good health. The CDR3 region has the DNA TGTGCCAGCATCAAACTAGCGAGCACAGATACGCAGTATTTT. It yields the protein CASIKLASTDTQYF.